The rows below give T cell receptor beta chains drawn from one sample of a study of cytomegalovirus exposure and HLA in healthy donors. Sequenced by immunoSEQ multiplex PCR; TCRdb stores in-frame clones only, minus some. This repertoire shows more than 150,000 clones, about four fifths found once; its top ten account for about 1.9%. Sequencing was carried out using PBMCs. These receptor sequences come from a woman younger than 45 in good health and CMV-seronegative. Both conserved end residues are part of each CDR3. Each record gives: D gene, J gene, V gene, clone size, CDR3 DNA, CDR3 protein. The D gene is left open where the match is weak. Size is omitted from some rows. Given values are once, few, many or a class for expanded clones.

>-|TRBJ1-1|TRBV6-1|-
TGTGCCAGCAGCCGGGGTGAAGCTTTCTTT
CASSRGEAFF
>TRBD1|TRBJ2-1|TRBV18|-
TGTGCCAGCTCACCAGGGACAGGGCTTTACAATGAGCAGTTCTTC
CASSPGTGLYNEQFF
>-|TRBJ1-2|TRBV7-2|-
TGTGCCAGCAGCTTCGGGGCAGGGGTCTATGGCTACACCTTC
CASSFGAGVYGYTF
>TRBD1|TRBJ1-1|TRBV5-1|-
TGCGCCAGCAGCTTGGCCGGGGGACAGTTCAACACTGAAGCTTTCTTT
CASSLAGGQFNTEAFF
>-|TRBJ1-1|TRBV29-1|-
TGCAGCGGCATCAGGGGCGGGAACACTGAAGCTTTCTTT
CSGIRGGNTEAFF
>TRBD1|TRBJ1-1|TRBV4-2|-
TGTGCCAGCAGCCAATCGGACAGGGAGAACACTGAAGCTTTCTTT
CASSQSDRENTEAFF
>TRBD1|TRBJ2-7|TRBV18|-
TGTGCCAGCTCACCATCGCGAGGACAGGGGGCGGACGAGCAGTACTTC
CASSPSRGQGADEQYF
>-|TRBJ1-5|TRBV29-1|-
TGCAGCGTTGTAGAACAGGCAAATCAGCCCCAGCATTTT
CSVVEQANQPQHF
>-|TRBJ2-3|TRBV4-1|-
TGCGCCAGCAGCCCCGTGGGGGCTACGCAGTATTTT
CASSPVGATQYF
>TRBD1|TRBJ1-4|TRBV6-5|-
TGTGCCAGTCGAAAAAACAGGGGGGCTAATGAAAAACTGTTTTTT
CASRKNRGANEKLFF
>-|TRBJ2-1|TRBV19|-
TGTGCCAGTAGTTTCACAAGACTAGACAATGAGCAGTTCTTC
CASSFTRLDNEQFF
>TRBD1|TRBJ1-6|TRBV6-6|-
TGTGCCAGCAAATTGCTGGGACAGCCGAATTCACCCCTCCACTTT
CASKLLGQPNSPLHF
>TRBD2|TRBJ2-1|TRBV7-6|-
TGTGCCAGCAGCCCACTAGCGGGGGACAATGAGCAGTTCTTC
CASSPLAGDNEQFF
>-|TRBJ1-1|TRBV5-1|-
TGCGCCAGCAGCTTGGCCGTTGGAGGGCTGAACACTGAAGCTTTCTTT
CASSLAVGGLNTEAFF
>-|TRBJ1-4|TRBV7-9|-
TGTGCCAGCAGCTTAGTGGGAGGAGCAACTAATGAAAAACTGTTTTTT
CASSLVGGATNEKLFF
>-|TRBJ1-5|TRBV6-1|-
TGTGCCAGCAGTGTTGGACTTAGCAGCAATCAGCCCCAGCATTTT
CASSVGLSSNQPQHF
>TRBD1|TRBJ1-5|TRBV6-1|-
TGTGCCAGCAGTGCTCCGGGACAGGGGCATCAGCCCCAGCATTTT
CASSAPGQGHQPQHF
>TRBD2|TRBJ2-7|TRBV7-6|-
TGTGCCAGCAGCTCCTGGCGGGGGTACGAGCAGTACTTC
CASSSWRGYEQYF
>TRBD1|TRBJ1-5|TRBV5-6|-
TGTGCCAGCAGCCCGGGGGGGAGGGGGCATCAGCCCCAGCATTTT
CASSPGGRGHQPQHF
>-|TRBJ1-4|TRBV9|-
TGTGCCAGCAGCGTAGAGGGGAGGAATGAAAAACTGTTTTTT
CASSVEGRNEKLFF
>-|TRBJ2-3|TRBV5-1|-
TGCGCCAGCAGCTTGGTAGCAGGCACAGATACGCAGTATTTT
CASSLVAGTDTQYF
>TRBD1|TRBJ2-7|TRBV2|-
TGTGCCAGCAAGGCAGGGGGCACAGACGAGCAGTACTTC
CASKAGGTDEQYF
>-|TRBJ2-7|TRBV9|-
TGTGCCAGCAGCGTAGCACCAGGGGCTTTGTACGAGCAGTACTTC
CASSVAPGALYEQYF
>TRBD2|TRBJ2-5|TRBV27|once
TGTGCCAGCAGCCAAAAACACGGGGGGGCCCTAGAGACCCAGTACTTC
CASSQKHGGALETQYF
>-|TRBJ1-4|TRBV10-3|-
TGTGCCATCAGTGATGGCACAACTAATGAAAAACTGTTTTTT
CAISDGTTNEKLFF